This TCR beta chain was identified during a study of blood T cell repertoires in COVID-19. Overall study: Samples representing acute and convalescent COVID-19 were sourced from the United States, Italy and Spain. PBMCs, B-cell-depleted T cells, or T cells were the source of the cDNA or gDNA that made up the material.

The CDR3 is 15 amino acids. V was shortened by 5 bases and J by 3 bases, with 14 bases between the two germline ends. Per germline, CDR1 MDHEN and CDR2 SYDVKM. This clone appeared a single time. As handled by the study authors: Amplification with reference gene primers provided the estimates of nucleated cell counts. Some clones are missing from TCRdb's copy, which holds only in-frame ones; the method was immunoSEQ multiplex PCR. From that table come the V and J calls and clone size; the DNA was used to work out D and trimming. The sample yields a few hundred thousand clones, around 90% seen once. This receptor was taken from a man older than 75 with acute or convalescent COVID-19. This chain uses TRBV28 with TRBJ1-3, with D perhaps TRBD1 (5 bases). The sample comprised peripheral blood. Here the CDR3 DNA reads TGTGCCAGCAGTCCGGGGGGTTCGGGTGGAAACACCATATATTTT. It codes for CASSPGGSGGNTIYF.